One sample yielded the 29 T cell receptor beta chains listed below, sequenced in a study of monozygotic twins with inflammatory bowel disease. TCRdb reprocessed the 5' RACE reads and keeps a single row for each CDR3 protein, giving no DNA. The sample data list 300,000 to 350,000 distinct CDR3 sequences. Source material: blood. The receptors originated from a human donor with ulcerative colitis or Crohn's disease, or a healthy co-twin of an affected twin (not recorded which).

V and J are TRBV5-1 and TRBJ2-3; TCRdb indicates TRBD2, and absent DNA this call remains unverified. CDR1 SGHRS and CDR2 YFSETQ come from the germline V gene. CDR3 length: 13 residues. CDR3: CASNEGTADTQYF. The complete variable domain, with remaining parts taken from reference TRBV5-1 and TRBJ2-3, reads KAGVTQTPRYLIKTRGQQVTLSCSPISGHRSVSWYQQTPGQGLQFLFEYFSETQRNKGNFPGRFSGRQFSNSRSEMNVSTLELGDSALYLCASNEGTADTQYFGPGTRLTVL.

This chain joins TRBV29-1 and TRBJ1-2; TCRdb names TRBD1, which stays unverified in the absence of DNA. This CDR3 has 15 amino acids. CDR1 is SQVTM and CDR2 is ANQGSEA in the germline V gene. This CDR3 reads CSVGGTGRFGYGYTF. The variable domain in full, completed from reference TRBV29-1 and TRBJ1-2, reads SAVISQKPSRDICQRGTSLTIQCQVDSQVTMMFWYRQQPGQSLTLIATANQGSEATYESGFVIDKFPISRPNLTFSTLTVSNMSPEDSSIYLCSVGGTGRFGYGYTFGSGTRLTVV.

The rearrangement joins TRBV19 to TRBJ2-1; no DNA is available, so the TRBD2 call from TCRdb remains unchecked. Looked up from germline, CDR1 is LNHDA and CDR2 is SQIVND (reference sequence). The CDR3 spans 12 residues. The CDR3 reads CASSDAGMGQFF.

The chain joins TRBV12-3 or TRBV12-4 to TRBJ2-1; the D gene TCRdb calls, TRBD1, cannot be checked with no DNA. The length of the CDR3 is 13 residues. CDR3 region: CASSLPLGGEQFF.

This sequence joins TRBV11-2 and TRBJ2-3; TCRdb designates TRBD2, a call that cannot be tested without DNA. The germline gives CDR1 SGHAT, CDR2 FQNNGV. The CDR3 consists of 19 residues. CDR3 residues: CASSLRGLAGGDSRDTQYF.

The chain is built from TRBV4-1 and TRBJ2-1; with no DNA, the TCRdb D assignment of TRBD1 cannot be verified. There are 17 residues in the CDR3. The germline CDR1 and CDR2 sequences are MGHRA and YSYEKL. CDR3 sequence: CASSQILTGTGLNEQFF.

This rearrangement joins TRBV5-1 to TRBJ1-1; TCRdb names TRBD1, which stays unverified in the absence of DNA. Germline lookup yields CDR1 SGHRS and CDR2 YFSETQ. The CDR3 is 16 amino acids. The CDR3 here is CASSFGQGSMNTEAFF.

This CDR3 is CASSDAGLSYEQYF. This rearrangement joins TRBV6-1 to TRBJ2-7. This CDR3 spans 14 amino acids. In germline, CDR1 is MNHNS, CDR2 SASEGT.

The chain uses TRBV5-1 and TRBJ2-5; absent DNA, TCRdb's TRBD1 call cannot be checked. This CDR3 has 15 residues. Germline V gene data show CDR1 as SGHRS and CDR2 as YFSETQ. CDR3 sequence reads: CASSTFQGSKETQYF.

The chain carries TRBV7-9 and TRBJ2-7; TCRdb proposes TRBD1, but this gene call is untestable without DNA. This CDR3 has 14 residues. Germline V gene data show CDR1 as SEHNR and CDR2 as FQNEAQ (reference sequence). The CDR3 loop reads CASSPLGSSYEQYF. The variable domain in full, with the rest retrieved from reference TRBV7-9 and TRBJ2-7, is DTGVSQNPRHKITKRGQNVTFRCDPISEHNRLYWYRQTLGQGPEFLTYFQNEAQLEKSRLLSDRFSAERPKGSFSTLEIQRTEQGDSAMYLCASSPLGSSYEQYFGPGTRLTVT.

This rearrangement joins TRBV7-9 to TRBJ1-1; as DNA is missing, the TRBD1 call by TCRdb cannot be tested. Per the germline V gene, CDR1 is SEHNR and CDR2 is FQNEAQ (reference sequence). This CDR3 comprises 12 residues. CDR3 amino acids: CASSLGGAEAFF.

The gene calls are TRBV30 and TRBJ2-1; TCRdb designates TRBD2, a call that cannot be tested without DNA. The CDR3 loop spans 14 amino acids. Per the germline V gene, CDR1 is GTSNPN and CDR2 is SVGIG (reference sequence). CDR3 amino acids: CAWSVGLADNEQFF.

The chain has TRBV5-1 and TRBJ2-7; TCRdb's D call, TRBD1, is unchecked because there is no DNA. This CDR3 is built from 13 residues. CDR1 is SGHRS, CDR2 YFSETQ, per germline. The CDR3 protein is CASSPGQHYEQYF. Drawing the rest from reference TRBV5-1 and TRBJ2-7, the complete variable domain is KAGVTQTPRYLIKTRGQQVTLSCSPISGHRSVSWYQQTPGQGLQFLFEYFSETQRNKGNFPGRFSGRQFSNSRSEMNVSTLELGDSALYLCASSPGQHYEQYFGPGTRLTVT.

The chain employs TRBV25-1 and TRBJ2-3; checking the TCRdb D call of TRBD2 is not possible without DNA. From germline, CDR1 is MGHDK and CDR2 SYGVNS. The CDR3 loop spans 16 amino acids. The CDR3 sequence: CASSGGLAGRSDTQYF.

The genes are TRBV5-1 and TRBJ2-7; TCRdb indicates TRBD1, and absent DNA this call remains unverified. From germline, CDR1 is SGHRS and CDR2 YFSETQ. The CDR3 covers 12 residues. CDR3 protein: CASRAGESEQYF.

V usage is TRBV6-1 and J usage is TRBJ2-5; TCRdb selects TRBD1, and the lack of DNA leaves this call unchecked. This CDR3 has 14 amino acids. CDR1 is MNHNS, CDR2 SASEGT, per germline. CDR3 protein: CASSGGTDQETQYF.

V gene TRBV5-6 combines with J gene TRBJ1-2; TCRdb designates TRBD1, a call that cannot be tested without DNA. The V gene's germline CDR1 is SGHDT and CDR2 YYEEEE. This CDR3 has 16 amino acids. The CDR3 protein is CASGPLRDRGRVGYTF.

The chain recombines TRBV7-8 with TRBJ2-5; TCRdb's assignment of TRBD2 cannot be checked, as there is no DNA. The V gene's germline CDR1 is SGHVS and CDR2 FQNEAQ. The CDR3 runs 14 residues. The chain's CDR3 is CASSRGRAQETQYF.

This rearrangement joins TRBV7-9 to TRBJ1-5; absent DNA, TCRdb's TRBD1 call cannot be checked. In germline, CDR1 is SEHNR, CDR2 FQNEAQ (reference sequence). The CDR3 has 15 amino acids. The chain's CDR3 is CASSPPGTENQPQHF.

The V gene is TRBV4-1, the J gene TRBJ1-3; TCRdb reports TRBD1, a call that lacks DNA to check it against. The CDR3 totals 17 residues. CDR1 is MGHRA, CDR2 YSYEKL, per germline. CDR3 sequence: CASSQGRGRKAGNTIYF.

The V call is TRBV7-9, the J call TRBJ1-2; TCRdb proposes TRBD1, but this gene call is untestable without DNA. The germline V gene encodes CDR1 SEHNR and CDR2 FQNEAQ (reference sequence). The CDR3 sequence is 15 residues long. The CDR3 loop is CASSLAGTGTKGYTF.

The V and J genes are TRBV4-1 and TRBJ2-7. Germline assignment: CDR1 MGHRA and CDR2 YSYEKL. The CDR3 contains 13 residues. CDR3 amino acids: CASSLLLRNEQYF.

This chain's CDR3 is CSASGLAGAPTYEQYF. The chain has TRBV20-1 and TRBJ2-7; TCRdb lists TRBD2, though no DNA is available to test this call. Germline V gene data show CDR1 as DFQATT and CDR2 as SNEGSKA (reference sequence). The CDR3 sequence is 16 residues long.

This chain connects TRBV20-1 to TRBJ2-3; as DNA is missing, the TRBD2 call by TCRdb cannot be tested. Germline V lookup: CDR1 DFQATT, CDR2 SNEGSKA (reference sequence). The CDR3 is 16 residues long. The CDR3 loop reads CSAEGLAGGSTDTQYF.

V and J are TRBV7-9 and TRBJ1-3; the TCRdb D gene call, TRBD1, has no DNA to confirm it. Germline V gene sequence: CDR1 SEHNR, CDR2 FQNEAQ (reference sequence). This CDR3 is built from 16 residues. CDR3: CASSPERGVRGNTIYF.

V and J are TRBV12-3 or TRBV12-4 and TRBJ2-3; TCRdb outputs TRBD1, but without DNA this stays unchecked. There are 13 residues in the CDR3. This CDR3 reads CASSSLSPDTQYF.

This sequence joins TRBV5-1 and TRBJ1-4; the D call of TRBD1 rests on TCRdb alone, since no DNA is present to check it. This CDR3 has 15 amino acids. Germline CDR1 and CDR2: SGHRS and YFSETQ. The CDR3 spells CASRTGSLVGEKLFF. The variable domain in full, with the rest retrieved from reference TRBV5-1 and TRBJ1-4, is KAGVTQTPRYLIKTRGQQVTLSCSPISGHRSVSWYQQTPGQGLQFLFEYFSETQRNKGNFPGRFSGRQFSNSRSEMNVSTLELGDSALYLCASRTGSLVGEKLFFGSGTQLSVL.

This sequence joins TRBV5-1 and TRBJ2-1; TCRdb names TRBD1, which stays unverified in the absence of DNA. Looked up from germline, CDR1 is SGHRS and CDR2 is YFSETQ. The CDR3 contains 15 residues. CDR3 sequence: CASSLNSESGNEQFF.

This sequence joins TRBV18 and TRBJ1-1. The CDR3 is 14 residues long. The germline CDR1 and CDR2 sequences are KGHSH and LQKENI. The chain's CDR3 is CASSPPDGYTEAFF. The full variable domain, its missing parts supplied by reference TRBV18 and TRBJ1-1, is NAGVMQNPRHLVRRRGQEARLRCSPMKGHSHVYWYRQLPEEGLKFMVYLQKENIIDESGMPKERFSAEFPKEGPSILRIQQVVRGDSAAYFCASSPPDGYTEAFFGQGTRLTVV.